One and the same sample provided the 29 T cell receptor beta chains below, sequenced in a study of blood T cell repertoires in COVID-19. The method was immunoSEQ multiplex PCR; TCRdb's version includes in-frame clones alone and lacks a portion of them. Among approximately 300,000 clones listed, more than 75% were seen once. What was sequenced was peripheral blood. All receptors derive from a woman aged 50 to 65 with active or convalescent COVID-19.

This chain connects TRBV10-3 to TRBJ2-1; a weak D match, TRBD2 (5 bases). CDR1 is ENHRY, CDR2 SYGVKD, per germline. Trimming left V 5 bases short and J 9 bases short, with 20 bases between. This CDR3 is 15 amino acids long. In DNA, the CDR3 is TGTGCCATCAGTCGAGCGAATCTGAGGGATAGTGAGCAGTTCTTC. This gives the protein CAISRANLRDSEQFF.

The chain joins TRBV12-5 to TRBJ2-1; D gene uncertain. The CDR3 consists of 15 residues. CDR1 is LGHNT and CDR2 is FRNRAP in the germline V gene. Deletions cut 0 bases from V and 5 bases from J, with 11 bases between. The CDR3: CASGLVGGRNNEQFF. The CDR3 nucleotides read TGTGCTAGTGGTTTGGTAGGTGGCAGGAACAATGAGCAGTTCTTC.

This chain connects TRBV2 to TRBJ1-6, with D unclear. The CDR3 is 13 residues long. V was pared by 6 bases and J by 8 bases, with 11 bases between. Germline loops: CDR1 SNHLY, CDR2 FYNNEI. CDR3 bases: TGTGCCAGCAGGGAGAGCGGGGATTCACCCCTCCACTTT. Translating it yields CASRESGDSPLHF.

Comment on this clone: A read error may account for a junction end that differs from germline. The V and J genes are TRBV24-1 and TRBJ2-1; D not resolved. Germline CDR1 is KGHDR and CDR2 is SFDVKD. The CDR3 length is 13 residues. This CDR3 is CATSDLKYSEQFF. The CDR3 coding sequence is TGTGCCACCAGTGATTTGAAGTACAGTGAGCAGTTCTTC.

This chain links TRBV10-2 with TRBJ2-1; D is unclear. V dropped 4 bases and J dropped 8 bases, with 6 bases sitting between them. This CDR3 has 11 amino acids. Germline V lookup: CDR1 WSHSY, CDR2 SAAADI. CDR3 sequence: CASSALDEQFF. For the CDR3, the DNA is TGCGCCAGCAGTGCACTCGATGAGCAGTTCTTC.

The chain is built from TRBV5-1 and TRBJ2-2; a possible D gene is TRBD1 (6 bases). The germline V gene encodes CDR1 SGHRS and CDR2 YFSETQ. CDR3 length: 14 amino acids. V dropped 5 bases and J dropped 1 base, with 9 bases sitting between them. CDR3 region: CASRDSWNTGELFF. Written as DNA, the CDR3 is TGCGCCAGCAGGGACAGCTGGAACACCGGGGAGCTGTTTTTT.

The chain couples TRBV7-3 to TRBJ2-5; 10 positions match TRBD1. Germline assignment: CDR1 SGHTA and CDR2 FQGTGA. V was pared by 4 bases and J by 3 bases, with 5 bases of the junction left unmatched. This CDR3 comprises 15 residues. CDR3 nucleotides: TGTGCCAGCAGCTCGACGACAGGGGGCAAAGAGACCCAGTACTTC. Amino acids: CASSSTTGGKETQYF.

A remark on this clone: Other nucleotide sequences in the sample specify the same CDR3. J is TRBJ1-3 and V is TRBV7-2, with TRBD1 as a possible D gene (5 bases). V dropped 3 bases and J dropped 2 bases, with 8 bases sitting between them. This CDR3 comprises 14 residues. CDR1 and CDR2 (germline): SGHTA, FQGNSA. The CDR3 bases are TGTGCCAGCAGCTTGGGGGGTGCTGGAAACACCATATATTTT. This translates into CASSLGGAGNTIYF.

This clone was recorded once. The rearrangement uses TRBV12-3 or TRBV12-4 and TRBJ2-7, with D perhaps TRBD2 (5 bases). V was pared by 5 bases and J by 1 base, with 9 bases between. This CDR3 has 13 amino acids. CDR3 nucleotide sequence: TGTGCCAGCAGTCCCGGGAAATCCTACGAGCAGTACTTC. The encoded protein is CASSPGKSYEQYF.

The rearrangement joins TRBV28 to TRBJ1-6; 8 nucleotides line up with TRBD1. The junction had 14 bases not matched to a gene; V was cut back by 5 bases and J by 11 bases. This CDR3 has 16 amino acids. Germline V gives CDR1 MDHEN, CDR2 SYDVKM. CDR3 DNA sequence: TGTGCCAGCAGTCCTCAGACAGGGGCCTTCGGGGCACCCCTCCACTTT. Translation: CASSPQTGAFGAPLHF.

The count of this clone is one. The chain uses TRBV5-6 and TRBJ1-5; D gene unclear. Germline loops: CDR1 SGHDT, CDR2 YYEEEE. The CDR3 is 15 residues long. V lost 1 base and J lost 0, with 8 bases in between. The CDR3 protein is CASSLSGYSNQPQHF. CDR3 in DNA: TGTGCCAGCAGCTTGTCCGGGTATAGCAATCAGCCCCAGCATTTT.

There are a few counts of this clone. This chain joins TRBV10-3 and TRBJ1-2, with no clear D. The CDR3 covers 14 residues. From germline, CDR1 is ENHRY and CDR2 SYGVKD. V lost 6 bases and J lost 3, with 14 bases in between. CDR3 sequence reads: CAIRDSSLDYGYTF. The CDR3 coding sequence is TGTGCCATCAGAGACTCTAGCTTGGACTATGGCTACACCTTC.

In this sample, this clone turned up once. This chain joins TRBV28 and TRBJ2-2, with 7 bases fitting TRBD1. The length of the CDR3 is 16 residues. V trimming: 9 bases; J trimming: 0 bases; junction bases outside the gene matches: 10. Germline values: CDR1 MDHEN, CDR2 SYDVKM. In nucleotides, the CDR3 is TGTGCCAGTAAAGGACAGGCGGTATCGAACACCGGGGAGCTGTTTTTT. Protein product: CASKGQAVSNTGELFF.

The chain recombines TRBV4-2 with TRBJ2-2, with D maybe TRBD1 (5 bases). Trimming shortened V by 1 base and J by 5 bases, and 17 bases separated the two germline ends. This CDR3 contains 17 residues. From germline, CDR1 is LGHNA and CDR2 YNFKEQ. CDR3 sequence reads: CASSQGSGRVGTGELFF. The CDR3 DNA reads as TGTGCCAGCAGCCAAGGTTCGGGCAGGGTGGGTACCGGGGAGCTGTTTTTT.

The rearrangement uses TRBV9 and TRBJ1-3; TRBD1 might be the D (5 bases). Trimming removed 0 bases at V and 8 bases at J, with 15 bases between. Germline CDR1 reads SGDLS; CDR2 reads YYNGEE. This CDR3 is 15 amino acids long. In DNA form, the CDR3 reads TGTGCCAGCAGCGTAGGGTTGGGGCTTGTCGACACCATATATTTT. The encoded protein is CASSVGLGLVDTIYF. Complete variable domain (other parts from reference TRBV9 and TRBJ1-3): DSGVTQTPKHLITATGQRVTLRCSPRSGDLSVYWYQQSLDQGLQFLIQYYNGEERAKGNILERFSAQQFPDLHSELNLSSLELGDSALYFCASSVGLGLVDTIYFGEGSWLTVV.

The chain joins TRBV6-6 to TRBJ1-2, with 12 positions matching TRBD1. This CDR3 has 15 amino acids. The V gene end was trimmed by 6 bases and the J gene end by 2 bases; junction bases not matched to a gene: 4. In germline, CDR1 is MNHNY, CDR2 SVGAGI (reference sequence). The CDR3 region is CASRQGQGANYGYTF. The CDR3 coding sequence is TGTGCCAGCAGACAGGGACAGGGGGCCAACTATGGCTACACCTTC.

The chain carries TRBV18 and TRBJ1-6, with a weak D call TRBD1 (5 bases). Germline CDR1 is KGHSH and CDR2 is LQKENI. V was cut by 1 base and J by 5 bases, with 9 bases left in between. This CDR3 comprises 15 residues. CDR3 loop: CASSPRQTNNSPLHF. CDR3 DNA sequence: TGTGCCAGCTCACCACGACAGACCAATAATTCACCCCTCCACTTT.

This clone was recorded once. V usage is TRBV15 and J usage is TRBJ2-3, with 9 positions matching TRBD2. This CDR3 spans 18 amino acids. Germline V gene lookup returns CDR1 LNHNV and CDR2 YYDKDF (reference sequence). V lost 5 bases, J lost 1 base, and 13 bases stayed unmatched. This chain's CDR3 is CATSWGLALSRGTDTQYF. CDR3 in DNA: TGTGCCACCAGCTGGGGACTAGCCCTGTCGCGGGGCACAGATACGCAGTATTTT.

The chain couples TRBV24-1 to TRBJ1-1; D might be TRBD1 (6 bases). The ends were cut back, 3 bases at V and 5 bases at J, with 21 bases in the middle. This CDR3 spans 17 amino acids. Germline values: CDR1 KGHDR, CDR2 SFDVKD. CDR3 sequence: CATSDRWGRGGWTEAFF. The CDR3 nucleotides are TGTGCCACCAGTGATCGGTGGGGCAGGGGAGGGTGGACTGAAGCTTTCTTT.

The V call is TRBV6-5, the J call TRBJ1-4; maybe TRBD1 (5 bases). Germline CDR1 is MNHEY and CDR2 is SVGAGI. The CDR3 is made up of 13 amino acids. Deletions cut 6 bases from V and 5 bases from J, with 10 bases between. Written as DNA, the CDR3 is TGTGCCAGCAGCAGGGCCCTAAATGAAAAACTGTTTTTT. Encoded protein: CASSRALNEKLFF.

V is TRBV12-3 or TRBV12-4 and J is TRBJ2-5, with D uncertain. The V end lost 4 bases, the J end lost 2 bases, and 8 bases lay between the germline ends. CDR3 size: 13 residues. The CDR3 spells CASSWREQETQYF. The CDR3 DNA reads TGTGCCAGCAGTTGGAGAGAGCAAGAGACCCAGTACTTC.

The chain recombines TRBV27 with TRBJ1-5; the match to TRBD1 covers 8 bases. J was trimmed by 5 bases and V by 6 bases; bases with no gene match: 9. Germline V CDR1 and CDR2: MNHEY, SMNVEV (reference sequence). The CDR3 sequence is 15 residues long. The CDR3 loop reads CASSQDRAADQPQHF. DNA for the CDR3: TGTGCCAGCAGCCAGGACAGGGCGGCGGATCAGCCCCAGCATTTT.

This clone has only one observation. The chain uses TRBV7-3 and TRBJ1-1; the match to TRBD1 covers 9 bases. The germline gives CDR1 SGHTA, CDR2 FQGTGA. CDR3 size: 14 residues. Losses at the gene ends were 5 bases for V and 4 bases for J; bases not matched to a gene: 5. The CDR3, as DNA: TGTGCCAGCAGCGAACAGGGGGCGGGCACTGAAGCTTTCTTT. This sequence encodes CASSEQGAGTEAFF.

The rearrangement uses TRBV6-5 and TRBJ2-7, with TRBD2 identical over 11 bases. The CDR3 extends over 15 amino acids. Germline lookup yields CDR1 MNHEY and CDR2 SVGAGI. V shed 8 bases and J 0 bases; nucleotides not matched to a gene: 6. As DNA, the CDR3 is TGTGCCAGCGGACGGGGGACTAGCGGCTCCTACGAGCAGTACTTC. Translated: CASGRGTSGSYEQYF.

On this clone itself: This same CDR3 is encoded by further DNA sequences in the sample. This rearrangement joins TRBV19 to TRBJ2-7, with 14 bases identical to TRBD2. Germline V gene data show CDR1 as LNHDA and CDR2 as SQIVND (reference sequence). With 4 bases clipped from V and 3 bases from J, the junction kept 2 bases outside the gene matches. This CDR3 is 15 amino acids long. The DNA for the CDR3 is TGTGCCAGTAGTACCGGGACTAGCGGGAGCTACGAGCAGTACTTC. This codes for CASSTGTSGSYEQYF.

This chain joins TRBV5-1 and TRBJ2-1; the D gene is possibly TRBD1 (5 bases). V lost 3 bases, J lost 3 bases, and 16 bases lay in between. CDR1 and CDR2 from the germline V gene are SGHRS and YFSETQ. CDR3 length: 16 amino acids. The CDR3 region is CASSSPGKANYNEQFF. DNA for the CDR3: TGCGCCAGCAGCTCTCCAGGGAAGGCGAACTACAATGAGCAGTTCTTC.

V usage is TRBV20-1 and J usage is TRBJ2-1, with TRBD1 identical over 8 bases. V dropped 3 bases and J dropped 7; count of bases not matched to a gene: 2. The length of the CDR3 is 12 residues. From germline, CDR1 is DFQATT and CDR2 SNEGSKA (reference sequence). The DNA for the CDR3 is TGCAGTGCTAGTGACAGGGGAAATGAGCAGTTCTTC. Its protein is CSASDRGNEQFF.

V is TRBV4-1 and J is TRBJ2-7; maybe TRBD1 (6 bases). There are 13 residues in the CDR3. Trimming took off 4 bases at V and 5 bases at J, with 12 bases between the two ends. The germline CDR1 and CDR2 sequences are MGHRA and YSYEKL. For the CDR3, the DNA is TGCGCCAGCAGCCTACGTAACAGGGACGAGCAGTACTTC. Protein sequence: CASSLRNRDEQYF.

J is TRBJ2-3 and V is TRBV10-3; no clear D. V was trimmed by 0 bases and J by 6 bases, leaving 10 bases between them. The germline gives CDR1 ENHRY, CDR2 SYGVKD. This CDR3 has 14 residues. The CDR3 is CAISESKAPDTQYF. CDR3 DNA: TGTGCCATCAGTGAGTCGAAAGCACCGGATACGCAGTATTTT.